The rows below give T cell receptor beta chains drawn from one sample of a study of blood T cell repertoires in COVID-19. Repertoires were generated with immunoSEQ multiplex PCR, while TCRdb's copy carries only in-frame clones and drops some. The sample carries under 200,000 clones, approximately 86% recorded once. Sequencing was carried out using PBMCs or T cells enriched from blood (not recorded which). These receptors were taken from a woman aged 60-75 years with acute COVID-19. Each CDR3 is given with its conserved first and last residue. D genes are given only for firm matches. Only part of the rows carry a size: once, few, many, or a class if the clone is expanded.

clone size,J gene,V gene,D gene,CDR3 protein,CDR3 DNA
NA,TRBJ2-3,TRBV19,TRBD1,CASSNGDRATDTQYF,TGTGCCAGTAGTAACGGGGACAGGGCTACAGATACGCAGTATTTT
NA,TRBJ2-3,TRBV19,TRBD2,CASSQAGVTDTQYF,TGTGCCAGTAGTCAGGCGGGGGTTACAGATACGCAGTATTTT
NA,TRBJ1-3,TRBV10-1,NA,CASSESTGSGNTIYF,TGCGCCAGCAGTGAGTCGACAGGCTCTGGAAACACCATATATTTT
NA,TRBJ2-3,TRBV6-6,TRBD2,CASSYSLADVTDTQYF,TGTGCCAGCAGTTACAGCCTAGCGGACGTCACAGATACGCAGTATTTT
NA,TRBJ1-4,TRBV18,TRBD1,CASSLFTAQGSLEGEKLFF,TGTGCCAGCTCACTTTTCACTGCACAGGGGAGCTTGGAGGGTGAAAAACTGTTTTTT
NA,TRBJ1-5,TRBV30,NA,CAWSPFEGVAQPQHF,TGTGCCTGGAGCCCATTTGAAGGGGTGGCTCAGCCCCAGCATTTT
few,TRBJ2-2,TRBV18,TRBD1,CASSVPGQGFVPGELFF,TGTGCCAGCTCTGTACCGGGACAGGGCTTCGTCCCCGGGGAGCTGTTTTTT
NA,TRBJ1-4,TRBV5-1,NA,CASSLASGGTGEKLFF,TGCGCCAGCAGCTTGGCCTCGGGGGGCACAGGTGAAAAACTGTTTTTT
NA,TRBJ1-2,TRBV7-8,NA,CASSLGVTDWNGYTF,TGTGCCAGCAGCTTAGGTGTGACAGATTGGAATGGCTACACCTTC
once,TRBJ1-3,TRBV11-2,NA,CASRLTSSGNTIYF,TGTGCCAGCAGGTTGACAAGCTCTGGAAACACCATATATTTT
NA,TRBJ2-3,TRBV4-1,NA,CASSQERGRENTQYF,TGCGCCAGCAGCCAAGAGAGGGGGAGGGAGAATACGCAGTATTTT
NA,TRBJ1-3,TRBV2,NA,CASYYRSSGNTIYF,TGTGCCAGCTATTACAGGAGCTCTGGAAACACCATATATTTT
NA,TRBJ1-4,TRBV2,TRBD1,CASRKGTGDEKLFF,TGTGCCAGCAGGAAGGGGACAGGGGACGAAAAACTGTTTTTT
few,TRBJ2-1,TRBV29-1,TRBD1,CSVVGGATDEQFF,TGCAGCGTTGTAGGGGGCGCAACGGATGAGCAGTTCTTC
NA,TRBJ1-2,TRBV6-6,NA,CASSDEIWFGYTF,TGTGCCAGCAGTGATGAGATTTGGTTCGGCTACACCTTC
NA,TRBJ1-2,TRBV5-1,NA,CASSSGANYGYTF,TGCGCCAGCAGCAGTGGAGCTAACTATGGCTACACCTTC
NA,TRBJ1-1,TRBV24-1,NA,CATSDADTEAFF,TGTGCCACCAGTGATGCGGACACTGAAGCTTTCTTT
NA,TRBJ2-1,TRBV4-1,TRBD2,CASSQEGLSLAYNEQFF,TGCGCCAGCAGCCAAGAGGGTTTATCACTAGCGTACAATGAGCAGTTCTTC
NA,TRBJ2-3,TRBV28,TRBD2,CASRDGASGSDTQYF,TGTGCCAGCAGAGATGGGGCTAGCGGATCAGATACGCAGTATTTT
few,TRBJ1-1,TRBV29-1,NA,CSTKHMNTEAFF,TGCAGCACCAAACACATGAACACTGAAGCTTTCTTT
few,TRBJ1-2,TRBV2,TRBD1,CAIARQGMAGYTF,TGTGCCATAGCCCGACAGGGTATGGCTGGCTACACCTTC
few,TRBJ1-2,TRBV19,NA,CASSSQGLPWGYTF,TGTGCCAGTAGTTCTCAGGGCCTACCATGGGGCTACACCTTC